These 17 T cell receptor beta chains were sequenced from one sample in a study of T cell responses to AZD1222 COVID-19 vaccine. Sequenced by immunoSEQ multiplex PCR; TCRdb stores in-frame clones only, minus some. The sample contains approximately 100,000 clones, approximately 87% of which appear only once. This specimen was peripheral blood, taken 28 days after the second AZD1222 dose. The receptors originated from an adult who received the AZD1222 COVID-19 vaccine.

The CDR3 DNA reads TGTGCCAGCAGTTATGCCAATGTCTATGGCTACACCTTC. This sequence encodes CASSYANVYGYTF. V usage is TRBV6-2 or TRBV6-3 and J usage is TRBJ1-2; no definite D call. Germline V lookup: CDR1 MNHEY, CDR2 SVGEGT. The CDR3 extends over 13 amino acids. With 3 bases removed from V and 4 bases from J, the gap between germline ends came to 9 bases.

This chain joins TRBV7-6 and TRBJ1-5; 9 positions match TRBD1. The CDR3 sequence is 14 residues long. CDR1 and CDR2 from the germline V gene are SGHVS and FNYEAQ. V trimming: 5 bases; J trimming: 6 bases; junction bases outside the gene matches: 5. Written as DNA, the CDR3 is TGTGCCAGCAGCAAGGGACAGGGTGGTCAGCCCCAGCATTTT. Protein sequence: CASSKGQGGQPQHF.

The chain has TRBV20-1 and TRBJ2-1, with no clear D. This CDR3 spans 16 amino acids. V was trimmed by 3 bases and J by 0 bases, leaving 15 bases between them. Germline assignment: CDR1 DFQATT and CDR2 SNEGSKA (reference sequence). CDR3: CSASQRIMSSYNEQFF. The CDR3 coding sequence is TGCAGTGCTAGTCAAAGGATTATGAGCTCCTACAATGAGCAGTTCTTC.

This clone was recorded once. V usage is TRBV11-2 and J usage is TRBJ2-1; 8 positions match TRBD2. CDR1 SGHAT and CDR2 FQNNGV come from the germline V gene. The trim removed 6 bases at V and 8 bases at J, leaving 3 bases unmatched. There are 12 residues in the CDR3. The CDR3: CASRLRGDEQFF. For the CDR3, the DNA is TGTGCCAGCAGATTGCGGGGGGATGAGCAGTTCTTC.

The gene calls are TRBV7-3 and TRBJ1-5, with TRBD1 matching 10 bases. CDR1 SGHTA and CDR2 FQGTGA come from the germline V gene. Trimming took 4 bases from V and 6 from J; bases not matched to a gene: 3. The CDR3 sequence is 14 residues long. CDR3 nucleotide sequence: TGTGCCAGCAGCTCGGACAGGGGGATTCAGCCCCAGCATTTT. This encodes CASSSDRGIQPQHF.

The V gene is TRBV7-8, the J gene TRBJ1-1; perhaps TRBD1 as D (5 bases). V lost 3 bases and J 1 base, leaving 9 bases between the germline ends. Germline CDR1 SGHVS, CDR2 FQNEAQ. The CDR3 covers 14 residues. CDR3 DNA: TGTGCCAGCAGCTTCTCAGGGACGAACACTGAAGCTTTCTTT. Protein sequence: CASSFSGTNTEAFF.

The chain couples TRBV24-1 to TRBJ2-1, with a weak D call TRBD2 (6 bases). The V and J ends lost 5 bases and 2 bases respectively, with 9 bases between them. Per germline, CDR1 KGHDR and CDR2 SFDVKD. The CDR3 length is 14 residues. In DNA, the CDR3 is TGTGCCACCAGTGGCGGAGGGGCCTACAATGAGCAGTTCTTC. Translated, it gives CATSGGGAYNEQFF.

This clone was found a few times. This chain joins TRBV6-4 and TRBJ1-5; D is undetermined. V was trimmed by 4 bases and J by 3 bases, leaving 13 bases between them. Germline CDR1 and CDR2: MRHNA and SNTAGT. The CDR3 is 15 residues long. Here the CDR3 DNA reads TGTGCCAGCAGTGGTGTAAAGCTTTTCAATCAGCCCCAGCATTTT. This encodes CASSGVKLFNQPQHF.

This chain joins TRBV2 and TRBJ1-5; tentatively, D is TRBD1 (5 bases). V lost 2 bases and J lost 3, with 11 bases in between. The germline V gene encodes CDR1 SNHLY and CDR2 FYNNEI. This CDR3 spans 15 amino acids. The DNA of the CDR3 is TGTGCCAGCAGTGAACGGCAGGGACTCAATCAGCCCCAGCATTTT. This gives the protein CASSERQGLNQPQHF.

CDR3 sequence reads: CASSQDNEQFF. The CDR3 region has the DNA TGCGCCAGCAGCCAAGATAATGAGCAGTTCTTC. The chain links TRBV4-1 to TRBJ2-1; no clear D. V lost 0 bases and J lost 7, with 1 base in between. The CDR3 totals 11 residues. The germline V gene has CDR1 MGHRA and CDR2 YSYEKL.

The CDR3 DNA reads as TGTGCCAGCAGCAACCTCGAGGGCTATGGCTACACCTTC. As protein: CASSNLEGYGYTF. This chain joins TRBV14 and TRBJ1-2; D gene unclear. This CDR3 has 13 amino acids. Trimming left V 5 bases short and J 4 bases short, with 11 bases between. CDR1 and CDR2 (germline): SGHDN, FVKESK.

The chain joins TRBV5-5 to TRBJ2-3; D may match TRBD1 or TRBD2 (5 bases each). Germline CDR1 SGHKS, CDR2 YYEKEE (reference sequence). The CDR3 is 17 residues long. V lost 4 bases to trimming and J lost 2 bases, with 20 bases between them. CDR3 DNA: TGTGCCAGCAGCCTTACTGGTAGTATGGGGGACACAGATACGCAGTATTTT. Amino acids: CASSLTGSMGDTDTQYF.

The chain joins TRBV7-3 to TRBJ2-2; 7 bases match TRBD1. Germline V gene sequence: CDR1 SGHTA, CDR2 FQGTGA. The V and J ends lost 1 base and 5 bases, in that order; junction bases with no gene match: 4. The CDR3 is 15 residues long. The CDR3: CASSLRTQGTGELFF. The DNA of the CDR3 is TGTGCCAGCAGCTTAAGGACACAGGGGACCGGGGAGCTGTTTTTT.

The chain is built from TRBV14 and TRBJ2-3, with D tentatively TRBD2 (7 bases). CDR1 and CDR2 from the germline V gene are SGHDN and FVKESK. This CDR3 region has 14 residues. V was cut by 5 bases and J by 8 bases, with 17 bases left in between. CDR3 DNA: TGTGCCAGCAGCTACTTCCAGGGGAGGGCTACGCAGTATTTT. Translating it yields CASSYFQGRATQYF. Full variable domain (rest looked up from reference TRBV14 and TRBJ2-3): EAGVTQFPSHSVIEKGQTVTLRCDPISGHDNLYWYRRVMGKEIKFLLHFVKESKQDESGMPNNRFLAERTGGTYSTLKVQPAELEDSGVYFCASSYFQGRATQYFGPGTRLTVL.

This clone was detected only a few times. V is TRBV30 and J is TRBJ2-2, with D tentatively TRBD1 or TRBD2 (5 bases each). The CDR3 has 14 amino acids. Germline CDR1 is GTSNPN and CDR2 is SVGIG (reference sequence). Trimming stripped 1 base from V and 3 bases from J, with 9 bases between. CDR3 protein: CAWSEGTHTGELFF. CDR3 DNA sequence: TGTGCCTGGAGTGAGGGGACCCACACCGGGGAGCTGTTTTTT. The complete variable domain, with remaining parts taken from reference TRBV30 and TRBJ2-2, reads SQTIHQWPATLVQPVGSPLSLECTVEGTSNPNLYWYRQAAGRGLQLLFYSVGIGQISSEVPQNLSASRPQDRQFILSSKKLLLSDSGFYLCAWSEGTHTGELFFGEGSRLTVL.

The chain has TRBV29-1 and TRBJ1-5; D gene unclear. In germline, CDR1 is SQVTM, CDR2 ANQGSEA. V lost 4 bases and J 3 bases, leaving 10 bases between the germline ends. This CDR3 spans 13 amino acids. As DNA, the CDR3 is TGCAGCGTTGCCCGGGATCCCAATCAGCCCCAGCATTTT. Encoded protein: CSVARDPNQPQHF.

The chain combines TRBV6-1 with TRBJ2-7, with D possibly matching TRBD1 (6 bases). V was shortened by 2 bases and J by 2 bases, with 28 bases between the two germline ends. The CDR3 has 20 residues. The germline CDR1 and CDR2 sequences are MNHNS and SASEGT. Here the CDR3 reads CASSESPPGLGGQRTYEQYF. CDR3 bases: TGTGCCAGCAGTGAATCCCCCCCCGGACTCGGTGGACAGAGAACCTACGAGCAGTACTTC.